This T cell receptor beta chain was retrieved from a study of blood T cell repertoires in COVID-19. V was trimmed by 5 bases and J by 0 bases, leaving 11 bases between them. Germline assignment: CDR1 SQVTM and CDR2 ANQGSEA. The CDR3 length is 15 residues. Generated by immunoSEQ multiplex PCR, the TCRdb table keeps only in-frame clones and is missing some. The repertoire holds around 220,000 clones, with about 93% as singletons. Researchers sorted participants into cohorts using their self-reported clinical history. Recovery meant two consecutive negative NP/OP PCR tests, professional clearance, or resolved symptoms.

The gene calls are TRBV29-1 and TRBJ2-6; D unclear. Sequencing used PBMCs or T cells enriched from blood (not recorded which). This TCR was recovered from a woman aged 18-29 years who had recovered from COVID-19. This CDR3 reads CSVWARSSGANVLTF. CDR3 in DNA: TGCAGCGTTTGGGCCCGATCCTCTGGGGCCAACGTCCTGACTTTC.